Listed below are T cell receptor beta chains from one sample, sequenced in a study of beta chain features in type 1 diabetes. TCRdb keeps only in-frame clones here, not all; method: immunoSEQ multiplex PCR. The sample shows 70,000 to 90,000 clones, roughly 30% of them seen only once. Sample: stem cell memory CD4+ T cells from blood. These receptors were obtained from a woman aged 18-29 years in good health. Both conserved end residues are part of each CDR3. Each record gives: clone size, J gene, D gene, V gene, CDR3 DNA, CDR3 protein. The D gene is left open where the match is weak. Size is omitted from some rows. Given values are once, few, many or a class for expanded clones.

clone_size: NA; j_call: TRBJ2-7; d_call: NA; v_call: TRBV4-2; cdr3_nt: TGTGCCAGCAGCTCGAGCTCCTACGAGCAGTACTTC; cdr3_aa: CASSSSSYEQYF
clone_size: NA; j_call: TRBJ2-7; d_call: TRBD1; v_call: TRBV7-9; cdr3_nt: TGTGCCAGCAGCACGCGGGACAGGCAAAGGGGGGAGCAGTACTTC; cdr3_aa: CASSTRDRQRGEQYF
clone_size: few; j_call: TRBJ2-4; d_call: NA; v_call: TRBV5-1; cdr3_nt: TGCGCCAGCAGCTCGGGGATGACACCTCAATTAAACATTCAGTACTTC; cdr3_aa: CASSSGMTPQLNIQYF
clone_size: few; j_call: TRBJ1-3; d_call: TRBD1; v_call: TRBV5-1; cdr3_nt: TGCGCCAGCAGCTTAGACAGGGGAGGAAACACCATATATTTT; cdr3_aa: CASSLDRGGNTIYF
clone_size: NA; j_call: TRBJ2-7; d_call: TRBD1; v_call: TRBV5-1; cdr3_nt: TGCGCCAGCAGCTTGAATAGCGGACAGGGCTACGAGCAGTACTTC; cdr3_aa: CASSLNSGQGYEQYF
clone_size: NA; j_call: TRBJ2-7; d_call: NA; v_call: TRBV4-1; cdr3_nt: TGCGCCAGCAGCCCTCTGTATGAGTACTTC; cdr3_aa: CASSPLYEYF
clone_size: NA; j_call: TRBJ2-3; d_call: TRBD2; v_call: TRBV5-1; cdr3_nt: TGCGCCAGCAGCCGCCTCGGACTAGCGGGAGATGATACGCAGTATTTT; cdr3_aa: CASSRLGLAGDDTQYF
clone_size: few; j_call: TRBJ1-5; d_call: NA; v_call: TRBV2; cdr3_nt: TGTGCCAGCACCCAGAGGTCAGGGGAGGGTCAGCCCCAGCATTTT; cdr3_aa: CASTQRSGEGQPQHF
clone_size: once; j_call: TRBJ2-5; d_call: TRBD1; v_call: TRBV15; cdr3_nt: TGTGCCACCAGCAGAGGCCTTCAGGGGGTCCAAGAGACCCAGTACTTC; cdr3_aa: CATSRGLQGVQETQYF
clone_size: NA; j_call: TRBJ2-5; d_call: TRBD1; v_call: TRBV6-5; cdr3_nt: TGTGCCAGCAGTCGGACAGGGGAACGACAAGAGACCCAGTACTTC; cdr3_aa: CASSRTGERQETQYF
clone_size: NA; j_call: TRBJ1-2; d_call: NA; v_call: TRBV4-1; cdr3_nt: TGCGCCAGCAGCCCTCAGGCGGGTAACTATGGCTACACCTTC; cdr3_aa: CASSPQAGNYGYTF
clone_size: few; j_call: TRBJ1-2; d_call: TRBD1; v_call: TRBV7-6; cdr3_nt: TGTGCCAGCAGCTCCCAGACAGGGAACTATGGCTACACCTTC; cdr3_aa: CASSSQTGNYGYTF
clone_size: NA; j_call: TRBJ2-6; d_call: TRBD1; v_call: TRBV10-3; cdr3_nt: TGTGCCACAACAGGGGCCAACTCTGGGGCCAACGTCCTGACTTTC; cdr3_aa: CATTGANSGANVLTF
clone_size: NA; j_call: TRBJ2-7; d_call: NA; v_call: TRBV5-1; cdr3_nt: TGCGCCAGCAGCGATTGGGGGGAGTTCAACGAGCAGTACTTC; cdr3_aa: CASSDWGEFNEQYF
clone_size: few; j_call: TRBJ2-7; d_call: NA; v_call: TRBV30; cdr3_nt: TGTGCCTGGAGCGGGAGTGGTTATAGGGAGCAGTACTTC; cdr3_aa: CAWSGSGYREQYF
clone_size: NA; j_call: TRBJ1-1; d_call: TRBD1; v_call: TRBV11-3; cdr3_nt: TGTGCCAGCAGCACCCGGACAGGGGACACTGAAGCTTTCTTT; cdr3_aa: CASSTRTGDTEAFF
clone_size: few; j_call: TRBJ1-6; d_call: NA; v_call: TRBV2; cdr3_nt: TGTGCCACCACAGACTATGATAATTCACCCCTCCACTTT; cdr3_aa: CATTDYDNSPLHF
clone_size: few; j_call: TRBJ2-5; d_call: TRBD2; v_call: TRBV7-2; cdr3_nt: TGTGCCAGCAGCTTGGGACTAGCGGGGGTGGAGACCCAGTACTTC; cdr3_aa: CASSLGLAGVETQYF
clone_size: once; j_call: TRBJ2-1; d_call: TRBD1; v_call: TRBV7-3; cdr3_nt: TGTGCCAGCAGTTTAGGACAGGGTTTAGATGAGCAGTTCTTC; cdr3_aa: CASSLGQGLDEQFF
clone_size: few; j_call: TRBJ1-1; d_call: NA; v_call: TRBV20-1; cdr3_nt: TGCAGTGCTAGGAGAAACACTGAAGCTTTCTTT; cdr3_aa: CSARRNTEAFF
clone_size: NA; j_call: TRBJ1-5; d_call: TRBD1; v_call: TRBV19; cdr3_nt: TGTGCCAGTAGTAGAGGACAGGGCGTGAGCGGGCGTCAGCCCCAGCATTTT; cdr3_aa: CASSRGQGVSGRQPQHF
clone_size: NA; j_call: TRBJ2-1; d_call: TRBD2; v_call: TRBV5-1; cdr3_nt: TGCGCCAGCAGCCCAAGGACTAGCGGAGGGTATGAGCAGTTCTTC; cdr3_aa: CASSPRTSGGYEQFF
clone_size: few; j_call: TRBJ2-3; d_call: TRBD2; v_call: TRBV7-8; cdr3_nt: TGTGCCAGCAGCTTACAAGCGGGGGCCAGCACAGATACGCAGTATTTT; cdr3_aa: CASSLQAGASTDTQYF
clone_size: NA; j_call: TRBJ2-1; d_call: TRBD2; v_call: TRBV5-1; cdr3_nt: TGCGCCAGCAGCTTGGAGTATAGCGGGGATCACAATGAGCAGTTCTTC; cdr3_aa: CASSLEYSGDHNEQFF
clone_size: NA; j_call: TRBJ2-1; d_call: TRBD2; v_call: TRBV10-1; cdr3_nt: TGCGCCAGCAGCGGGGGGCTAGCGGGAGTCTACAATGAGCAGTTCTTC; cdr3_aa: CASSGGLAGVYNEQFF
clone_size: NA; j_call: TRBJ2-1; d_call: NA; v_call: TRBV10-3; cdr3_nt: TGTGCCATCAGGGGGGGTAGTGAGCAGTTCTTC; cdr3_aa: CAIRGGSEQFF
clone_size: NA; j_call: TRBJ1-5; d_call: NA; v_call: TRBV4-1; cdr3_nt: TGCGCCAGCAGCCAAGATACGGGGGGGCCCCAGCATTTT; cdr3_aa: CASSQDTGGPQHF
clone_size: few; j_call: TRBJ2-5; d_call: NA; v_call: TRBV5-1; cdr3_nt: TGCGCCAGCAGCTCCGGGGGACAAGAGACCCAGTACTTC; cdr3_aa: CASSSGGQETQYF
clone_size: NA; j_call: TRBJ2-3; d_call: TRBD2; v_call: TRBV5-1; cdr3_nt: TGCGCCAGCAGCTTCGGACTAGCGGCTAGCACAGATACGCAGTATTTT; cdr3_aa: CASSFGLAASTDTQYF
clone_size: NA; j_call: TRBJ1-2; d_call: TRBD1; v_call: TRBV4-1; cdr3_nt: TGCGCCAGCAGCCAGGTGGGACAGCGTAACTATGGCTACACCTTC; cdr3_aa: CASSQVGQRNYGYTF
clone_size: NA; j_call: TRBJ1-2; d_call: NA; v_call: TRBV30; cdr3_nt: TGTGCCTGGAGTCCCCAGGGAAGGTATGGCTACACCTTC; cdr3_aa: CAWSPQGRYGYTF